The rows below give T cell receptor beta chains drawn from one sample of a study of tumor-infiltrating lymphocytes in primary liver carcinoma. TCRdb recomputed calls from the multiplex PCR reads with MiXCR, one row per CDR3 protein. Altogether 75,000 to 90,000 distinct CDR3 sequences are present, over 60% being singletons, with the ten largest covering 15% to 20%. The sample taken for sequencing was liver tumor tissue from sampling region 1. The receptor set was obtained from a middle-aged man with primary liver carcinoma and hepatitis B virus infection. The CDR3 runs from the conserved cysteine through the conserved F or W. Fields, in order: CDR3 DNA, CDR3 protein, clone size, D gene, V gene, J gene, CDR3 length. D genes are given only for firm matches. The size of a clone is reported for some rows only, either as once, few or many, or as a class for expanded clones.

CDR3 DNA: TGTGCCAGCAGCCATTCCTCGACGGGACAGGGGAACTACGAGCAGTACTTC
CDR3 protein: CASSHSSTGQGNYEQYF
clone size: few
D gene: TRBD1
V gene: TRBV4-2
J gene: TRBJ2-7
CDR3 length: 17

CDR3 DNA: TGCAGCGTTGATTCTGGGTGCGACCAAGAGACCCAGTACTTC
CDR3 protein: CSVDSGCDQETQYF
clone size: once
D gene: NA
V gene: TRBV29-1
J gene: TRBJ2-5
CDR3 length: 14

CDR3 DNA: TGTGCCAGCAGTTACTCGACGGGAGGGTATGGAAATGAGCAGTTCTTC
CDR3 protein: CASSYSTGGYGNEQFF
clone size: NA
D gene: TRBD2
V gene: TRBV6-5
J gene: TRBJ2-1
CDR3 length: 16

CDR3 DNA: TGTGCCAGCGGTTTCCGGATTAGAACAGGTACGCAGTATTTT
CDR3 protein: CASGFRIRTGTQYF
clone size: NA
D gene: NA
V gene: TRBV12-3/TRBV12-4
J gene: TRBJ2-3
CDR3 length: 14

CDR3 DNA: TGTGCCCTCACCCTCGGGTCCCAGAATTGCTACGAGCAGTACTTC
CDR3 protein: CALTLGSQNCYEQYF
clone size: NA
D gene: NA
V gene: TRBV25-1
J gene: TRBJ2-7
CDR3 length: 15

CDR3 DNA: TGCAGCGTCGGTGGGATGGACGCTGAGACCCAGTATTTC
CDR3 protein: CSVGGMDAETQYF
clone size: NA
D gene: NA
V gene: TRBV29-1
J gene: TRBJ2-5
CDR3 length: 13

CDR3 DNA: TGCAGTGCTAGACAGACTAGCGAATACTACGAGCAGTACTTC
CDR3 protein: CSARQTSEYYEQYF
clone size: few
D gene: TRBD2
V gene: TRBV20-1
J gene: TRBJ2-7
CDR3 length: 14

CDR3 DNA: TGTGCCAGCAACGGCGGTAGCACAGATACGCAGTATTTT
CDR3 protein: CASNGGSTDTQYF
clone size: NA
D gene: NA
V gene: TRBV28
J gene: TRBJ2-3
CDR3 length: 13

CDR3 DNA: TGTGCCAGCAGGGAGGTTTTTATCCTCCGAAGCACCAATAGCAATCAGCCCCAACATTTT
CDR3 protein: CASREVFILRSTNSNQPQHF
clone size: NA
D gene: NA
V gene: TRBV6-6
J gene: TRBJ1-5
CDR3 length: 20

CDR3 DNA: TGTGCCAGCATCTTCGACAGGTCCTCCTACGAGCAGTACTTC
CDR3 protein: CASIFDRSSYEQYF
clone size: NA
D gene: NA
V gene: TRBV2
J gene: TRBJ2-7
CDR3 length: 14

CDR3 DNA: TGTGCCAGCACCATAACCATCCACAGGGGGACCGGGGAGCTGTTTTTT
CDR3 protein: CASTITIHRGTGELFF
clone size: few
D gene: TRBD1
V gene: TRBV11-3
J gene: TRBJ2-2
CDR3 length: 16

CDR3 DNA: TGTGCCAGCTCAACTTTGACAGGGTACTACGAGCAGTACTTC
CDR3 protein: CASSTLTGYYEQYF
clone size: medium-sized
D gene: TRBD1
V gene: TRBV7-8
J gene: TRBJ2-7
CDR3 length: 14

CDR3 DNA: TGTGCCAGCAGTGAGGAGTATCTACGAGGGCAGTACTTC
CDR3 protein: CASSEEYLRGQYF
clone size: many
D gene: NA
V gene: TRBV6-1
J gene: TRBJ2-7
CDR3 length: 13

CDR3 DNA: TGTGCCAGCCGAAAGGGGGATATTAATGGCTACACCTTC
CDR3 protein: CASRKGDINGYTF
clone size: few
D gene: NA
V gene: TRBV28
J gene: TRBJ1-2
CDR3 length: 13

CDR3 DNA: TGTGCCACCAGTGACAGTGGACAGTTCGAGCAGTACTTC
CDR3 protein: CATSDSGQFEQYF
clone size: many
D gene: NA
V gene: TRBV24-1
J gene: TRBJ2-7
CDR3 length: 13